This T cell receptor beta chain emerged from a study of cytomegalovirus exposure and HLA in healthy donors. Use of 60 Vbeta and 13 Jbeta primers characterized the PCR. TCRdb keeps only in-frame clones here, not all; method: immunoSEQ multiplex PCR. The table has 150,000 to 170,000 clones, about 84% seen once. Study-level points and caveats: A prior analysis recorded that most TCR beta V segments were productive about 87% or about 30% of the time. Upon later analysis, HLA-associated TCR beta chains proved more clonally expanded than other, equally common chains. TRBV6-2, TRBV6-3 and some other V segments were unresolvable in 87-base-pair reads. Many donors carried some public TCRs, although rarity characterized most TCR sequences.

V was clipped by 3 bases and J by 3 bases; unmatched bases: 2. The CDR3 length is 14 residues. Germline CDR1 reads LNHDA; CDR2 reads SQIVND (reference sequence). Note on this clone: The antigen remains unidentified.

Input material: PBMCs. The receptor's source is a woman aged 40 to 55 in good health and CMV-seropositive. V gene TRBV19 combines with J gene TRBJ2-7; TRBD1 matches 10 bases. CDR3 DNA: TGTGCCAGTAGTATCGACAGGGGGCTCTACGAGCAGTACTTC. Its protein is CASSIDRGLYEQYF.